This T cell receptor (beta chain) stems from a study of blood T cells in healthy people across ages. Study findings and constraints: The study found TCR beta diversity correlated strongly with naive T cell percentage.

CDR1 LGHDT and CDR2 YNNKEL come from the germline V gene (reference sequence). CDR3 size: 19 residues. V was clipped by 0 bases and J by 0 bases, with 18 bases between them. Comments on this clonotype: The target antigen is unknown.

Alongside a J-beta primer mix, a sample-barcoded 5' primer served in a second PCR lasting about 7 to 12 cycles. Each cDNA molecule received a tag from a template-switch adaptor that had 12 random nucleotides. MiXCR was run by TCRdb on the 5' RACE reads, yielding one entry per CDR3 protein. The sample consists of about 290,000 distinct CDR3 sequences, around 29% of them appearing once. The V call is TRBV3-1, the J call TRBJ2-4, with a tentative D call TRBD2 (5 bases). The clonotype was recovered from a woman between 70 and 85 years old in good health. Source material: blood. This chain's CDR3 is CASSQESRTSPIAKNIQYF. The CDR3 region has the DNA TGTGCCAGCAGCCAAGAGAGTCGGACTTCACCCATAGCCAAAAACATTCAGTACTTC.